This TCR beta chain was profiled in a study of blood T cell repertoires in COVID-19. The overall study: COVID-19 samples collected from the United States, Italy and Spain covered acute and convalescent phases. The analysed material was cDNA or gDNA that came from T cells, B-cell-depleted T cells, or PBMCs.

Libraries were prepared by immunoSEQ multiplex PCR; TCRdb keeps only in-frame clonotypes and omits some of them. The table lists 150,000 to 200,000 clones, roughly nine tenths of them singletons, with 0.7% to 0.8% in the top ten. V lost 0 bases and J lost 0, with 10 bases in between. Germline V gene data show CDR1 as SGHRS and CDR2 as YFSETQ. This CDR3 region has 15 residues. This receptor was taken from a woman aged 70-85 years with acute or convalescent COVID-19. Sequenced sample: peripheral blood. The chain has TRBV5-1 and TRBJ2-7, with D hard to call. The chain's CDR3 is CASSLEARSSYEQYF. Written as DNA, the CDR3 is TGCGCCAGCAGCTTGGAAGCGAGAAGCTCCTACGAGCAGTACTTC.